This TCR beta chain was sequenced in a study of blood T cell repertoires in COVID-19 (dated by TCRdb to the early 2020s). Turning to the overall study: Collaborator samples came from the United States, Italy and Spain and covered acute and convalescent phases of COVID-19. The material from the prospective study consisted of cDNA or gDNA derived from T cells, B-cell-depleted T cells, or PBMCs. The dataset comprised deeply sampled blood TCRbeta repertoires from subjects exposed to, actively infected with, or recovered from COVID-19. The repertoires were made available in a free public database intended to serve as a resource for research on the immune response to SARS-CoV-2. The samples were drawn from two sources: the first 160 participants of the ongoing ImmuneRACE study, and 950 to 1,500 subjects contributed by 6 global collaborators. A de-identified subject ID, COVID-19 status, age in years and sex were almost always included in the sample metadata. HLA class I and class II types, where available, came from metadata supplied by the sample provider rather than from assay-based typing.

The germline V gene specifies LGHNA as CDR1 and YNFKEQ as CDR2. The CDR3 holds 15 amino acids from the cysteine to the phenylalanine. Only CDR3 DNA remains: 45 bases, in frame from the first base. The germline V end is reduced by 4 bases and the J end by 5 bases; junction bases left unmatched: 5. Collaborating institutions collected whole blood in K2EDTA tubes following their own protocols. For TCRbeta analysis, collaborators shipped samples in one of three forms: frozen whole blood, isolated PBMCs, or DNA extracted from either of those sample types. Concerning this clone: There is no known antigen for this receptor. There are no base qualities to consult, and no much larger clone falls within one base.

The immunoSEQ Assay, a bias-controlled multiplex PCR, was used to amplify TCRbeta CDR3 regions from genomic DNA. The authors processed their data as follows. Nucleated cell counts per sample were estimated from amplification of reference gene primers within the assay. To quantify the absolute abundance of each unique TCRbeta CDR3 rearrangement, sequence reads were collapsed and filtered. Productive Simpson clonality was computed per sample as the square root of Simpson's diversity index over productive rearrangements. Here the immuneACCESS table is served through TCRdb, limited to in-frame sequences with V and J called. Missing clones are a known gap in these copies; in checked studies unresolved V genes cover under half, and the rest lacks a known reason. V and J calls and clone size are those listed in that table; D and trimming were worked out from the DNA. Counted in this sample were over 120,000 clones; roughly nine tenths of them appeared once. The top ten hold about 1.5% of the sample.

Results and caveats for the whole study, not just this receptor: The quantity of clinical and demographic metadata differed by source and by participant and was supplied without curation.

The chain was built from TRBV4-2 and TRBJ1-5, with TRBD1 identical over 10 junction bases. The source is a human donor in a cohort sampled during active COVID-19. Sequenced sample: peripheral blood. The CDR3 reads CASSPRQGAHQPQHF. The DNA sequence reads TGTGCCAGCAGCCCCCGACAGGGGGCGCATCAGCCCCAGCATTTT.